The T cell receptor (beta chain) described here comes from a study of human T cells and chemical hapten exposure. Individual cDNA molecules (in the library) carried attached unique molecular identifiers. TCRdb independently ran MiXCR on the RACE reads; one entry per CDR3 protein. The sample has around 190,000 distinct CDR3 sequences; more than 20% are singletons. General study results and limits: The study found expanded TCRs formed significantly more large CDR3 similarity clusters than controls.

Time point meaning: patch test 1, 2 weeks after DPC sensitization. The treatment is: therapeutic diphenylcyclopropenone sensitization with weekly scalp DPC. Participating donors were patients with alopecia, aged 18 to 70 years, considered appropriate candidates for DPC. This clonotype was seen more than once but under ten times. Its cognate antigen is unknown. This CDR3 is built from 15 residues. Germline CDR1 and CDR2: LNHNV and YYDKDF (reference sequence). Trimming stripped 3 bases from V and 5 bases from J, with 16 bases between. The specimen comprised whole blood, sampled in connection with sensitization to the hapten diphenylcyclopropenone (DPC). The clonotype originates from a woman in her 50s with alopecia areata. Some clones in this sample may be carry-over from other donors' samples. The chain recombines TRBV15 with TRBJ1-1, with D possibly TRBD1 on 5 matching bases. The CDR3 loop reads CATSSPTQKGTEAFF. CDR3 in DNA: TGTGCCACCAGCAGCCCCACACAGAAGGGGACTGAAGCTTTCTTT.